This T cell receptor beta chain was captured by sequencing in a study of blood T cell repertoires in COVID-19. Study background: Researchers got acute and convalescent COVID-19 samples from the United States, Italy and Spain. T cells, B-cell-depleted T cells, or PBMCs provided the cDNA or gDNA that served as material.

Study processing details: Amplification from reference gene primers served as the basis for estimated nucleated cell counts. Method: immunoSEQ multiplex PCR; TCRdb's copy keeps in-frame clones and lacks some. V, J and clone size are those of that table, while D and trimming were read from the DNA. Here the sample spans about 160,000 clones, 70% to 85% being singletons. Material: peripheral blood. This TCR came from a woman of 80 years or more with acute or convalescent COVID-19.

The CDR3 protein is CAWTAGTSGSYEQYF. The DNA for the CDR3 is TGTGCCTGGACTGCAGGGACAAGTGGGTCCTACGAGCAGTACTTC. This chain links TRBV30 with TRBJ2-7; maybe TRBD1 (6 bases). The germline V and J ends were trimmed by 4 bases and 1 base, with 17 bases remaining between them. The CDR3 consists of 15 residues. The germline CDR1 and CDR2 sequences are GTSNPN and SVGIG (reference sequence).